This T cell receptor beta chain was captured by sequencing in a study of T cell changes during pregnancy in multiple sclerosis. This table comes from immunoSEQ multiplex PCR, and its TCRdb copy is limited to in-frame clones, with some not included. The sample gives roughly 79,000 clones, about 93% of which show up once; around 0.75% is in the top ten. Germline V gene lookup returns CDR1 MGHRA and CDR2 YSYEKL. This CDR3 comprises 14 residues. Sequencing was performed on peripheral blood, taken in the second trimester of pregnancy. The TCR sequence derives from a female donor in good health, enrolled as a control in a pregnancy study. The V call is TRBV4-1, the J call TRBJ2-5; TRBD2 matches at 7 bases. The end of the DNA fits TRBJ2-7 better, so the J call may be wrong. The CDR3 sequence: CASSPGLPFYEQYF. CDR3 sequence (DNA): TGCGCCAGCAGCCCGGGACTACCTTTCTACGAGCAGTACTTC.